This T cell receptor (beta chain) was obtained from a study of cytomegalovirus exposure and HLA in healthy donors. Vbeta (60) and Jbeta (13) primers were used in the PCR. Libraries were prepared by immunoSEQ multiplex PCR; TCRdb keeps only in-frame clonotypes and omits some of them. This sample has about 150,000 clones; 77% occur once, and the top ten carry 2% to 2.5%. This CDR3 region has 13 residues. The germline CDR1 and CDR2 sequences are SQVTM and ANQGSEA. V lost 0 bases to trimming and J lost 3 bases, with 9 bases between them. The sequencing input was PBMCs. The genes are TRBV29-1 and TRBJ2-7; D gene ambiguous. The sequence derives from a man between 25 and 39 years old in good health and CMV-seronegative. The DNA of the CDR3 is TGCAGCGTTGAAGATCCCAGATACTACGAGCAGTACTTC. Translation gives CSVEDPRYYEQYF.